This entry lists 5 T cell receptor beta chains sequenced from one sample in a study of T cell changes during pregnancy in multiple sclerosis. The assay was immunoSEQ multiplex PCR, and TCRdb's table has in-frame clones only and misses some. The table includes fewer than 50,000 clones, roughly 88% detected once. Source: CD8+ T cells from peripheral blood mononuclear cells, taken in the first trimester of pregnancy. These receptors came from a female donor with multiple sclerosis, enrolled in a pregnancy study.

The chain uses TRBV19 and TRBJ1-1; D not resolved. This CDR3 contains 15 residues. Per the germline V gene, CDR1 is LNHDA and CDR2 is SQIVND (reference sequence). Trimming took off 3 bases at V and 1 base at J, with 12 bases between the two ends. The CDR3 loop reads CASSIHSPPNTEAFF. The CDR3 nucleotides read TGTGCCAGTAGTATTCACTCTCCCCCGAACACTGAAGCTTTCTTT. The full variable domain, with the rest looked up from reference TRBV19 and TRBJ1-1, is DGGITQSPKYLFRKEGQNVTLSCEQNLNHDAMYWYRQDPGQGLRLIYYSQIVNDFQKGDIAEGYSVSREKKESFPLTVTSAQKNPTAFYLCASSIHSPPNTEAFFGQGTRLTVV.

The chain employs TRBV7-6 and TRBJ2-1, with 9 bases lining up with TRBD2. Germline CDR1 reads SGHVS; CDR2 reads FNYEAQ. The V gene end was trimmed by 4 bases and the J gene end by 1 base; junction bases not matched to a gene: 2. The CDR3 is 15 residues long. The CDR3 nucleotides are TGTGCCAGCAGCTCCAGCGGGGGGTCCTACAATGAGCAGTTCTTC. Translated, it gives CASSSSGGSYNEQFF.

This clone was detected only once. This chain links TRBV10-1 with TRBJ2-7; D might be TRBD1 (5 bases). Trimming removed 2 bases at V and 2 bases at J, with 7 bases between. Germline V CDR1 and CDR2: WNHNN, SYGVQD (reference sequence). This CDR3 is built from 13 residues. DNA for the CDR3: TGCGCCAGCAGTGAGGGGGCTCCCTACGAGCAGTACTTC. Encoded protein: CASSEGAPYEQYF.

The chain joins TRBV11-2 to TRBJ2-1, with 7 bases identical to TRBD2. This CDR3 comprises 17 residues. Germline V lookup: CDR1 SGHAT, CDR2 FQNNGV. Trimming removed 2 bases from V and 4 bases from J; junction bases left unmatched: 11. The CDR3 region is CASSLMSGLADYNEQFF. Written as DNA, the CDR3 is TGTGCCAGCAGCTTAATGTCGGGCCTAGCGGATTACAATGAGCAGTTCTTC. The complete variable domain, with remaining parts taken from reference TRBV11-2 and TRBJ2-1, reads EAGVAQSPRYKIIEKRQSVAFWCNPISGHATLYWYQQILGQGPKLLIQFQNNGVVDDSQLPKDRFSAERLKGVDSTLKIQPAKLEDSAVYLCASSLMSGLADYNEQFFGPGTRLTVL.

This chain links TRBV30 with TRBJ2-7; 8 bases match TRBD1. The CDR3 consists of 14 residues. With V trimmed by 4 bases and J by 6 bases, 11 bases remained unmatched. CDR1 and CDR2 (germline): GTSNPN, SVGIG (reference sequence). CDR3 residues: CAWTTGAPFSEQYF. The CDR3 DNA reads TGTGCCTGGACGACAGGGGCCCCATTTTCCGAGCAGTACTTC.